The text below deals with one TCR beta chain. The antigen remains undetermined. Per germline, CDR1 SGHAT and CDR2 FQDESV (reference sequence). Trimming removed 4 bases from V and 7 bases from J; junction bases left unmatched: 7. The CDR3 totals 14 residues. This record belongs to a study of graft-versus-host responses after intestinal transplantation. Study observations and caveats: Those patients showing graft-donor T cell macrochimerism displayed high graft-versus-host to host-versus-graft clonal ratios in allografts.

Here immunoSEQ multiplex PCR was the method, and the copy in TCRdb shows in-frame clones only, minus some. The sample lists some 48,000 clones, approximately 84% occurring once. The TCR was taken from a human donor who was the organ donor for an intestinal transplant. This chain joins TRBV11-1 and TRBJ2-7, with 10 bases lining up with TRBD2. The specimen comprised unstimulated CD4+ T cells sorted from spleen or lymph node cells, sampled before transplant. CDR3 sequence: CASSSAGGPGEQYF. The CDR3 region has the DNA TGTGCCAGCAGCTCAGCGGGAGGGCCAGGGGAGCAGTACTTC.